This T cell receptor beta chain is from a study of identical twins. Study-wide findings and caveats: Possibly, invariant MAIT and iNKT cells partly confounded zero-insertion analyses. Twins' excess sharing was less marked for out-of-frame beta sequences. Abundant beta clonotypes from cord blood bore fewer insertions; memory repertoires lacked this pattern. Monozygotic twins shared more out-of-frame TCR alpha than recombination models predicted.

CDR3 size: 14 residues. CDR1 and CDR2 from the germline V gene are MNHNS and SASEGT. Trimming removed 8 bases from V and 4 bases from J, with 17 bases in between. This clonotype was found a few times. Its cognate antigen is unknown. TCRdb itself ran the 5' RACE reads through MiXCR, one entry per CDR3 protein. This table has 640,000 or so distinct CDR3 sequences, around 5.7% appearing once. The rearrangement links TRBV6-1 to TRBJ2-5; D tentatively fits TRBD1 or TRBD2 (5 bases each). The sequenced material came from naive T cells sorted from blood. The clonotype originates from a man aged 18 to 30 in good health. Here the CDR3 DNA reads TGTGCCAGCCGGCCCGGGGCGGGCGGAGAGACCCAGTACTTC. It encodes CASRPGAGGETQYF.